This TCR beta chain was captured by sequencing in a study of cytomegalovirus exposure and HLA in healthy donors. Study-level findings and limits: Analysis performed later found 16,000 or so TCR beta sequences associated with HLA alleles at 0.05 false discovery rate. Association of a missense DCLRE1C variant with TCR beta V- and J-gene trimming was reported in a later analysis. Overall, about 160 TCR beta chains were annotated as cytomegalovirus-associated.

This clone came up a few times. What it binds is unknown. Both 60 Vbeta primers and 13 Jbeta primers went into the PCR. Assay: immunoSEQ multiplex PCR; the TCRdb copy retains only in-frame clones and omits some. This sample carries about 120,000 clones, 65% to 80% of them seen once, and the ten largest clones take about 2.5%. The trim removed 6 bases at V and 7 bases at J, leaving 4 bases unmatched. This CDR3 has 12 amino acids. CDR1 and CDR2 (germline): SNHLY, FYNNEI. This TCR derives from a female donor in good health and CMV-seronegative. Material for sequencing was PBMCs. The chain recombines TRBV2 with TRBJ1-1, with TRBD1 identical over 8 bases. CDR3 amino acids: CASRDGQGEAFF. In DNA form, the CDR3 reads TGTGCCAGCAGGGACGGACAGGGTGAAGCTTTCTTT.